The 30 T cell receptor beta chains reported below all come from one sample, sequenced in a study of shared clonotypes between healthy human individuals. Profiling relied on immunoSEQ multiplex PCR, and the TCRdb table lists in-frame clones only, not all of them. The sample includes under 1,100,000 clones, 60% to 80% of them seen just once. Sequenced material: memory CD4+ T cells sorted from blood. Documented subset: CD45RA-negative fraction. These receptors came from a man between 18 and 29 years old in good health.

The chain recombines TRBV2 with TRBJ2-7; D is ambiguous. CDR3 length equals 12 residues. Trimming removed 0 bases from V and 4 bases from J, with 4 bases in between. CDR1 is SNHLY and CDR2 is FYNNEI in the germline V gene. In nucleotides, the CDR3 is TGTGCCAGCAGTGAAGCGGAGTACGAGCAGTACTTC. Translation: CASSEAEYEQYF.

The chain joins TRBV6-5 to TRBJ1-2; D call uncertain. The length of the CDR3 is 15 residues. Trimming left V 7 bases short and J 2 bases short, with 17 bases between. Germline CDR1 MNHEY, CDR2 SVGAGI. Here the CDR3 reads CASIGGSHNNYGYTF. The CDR3 DNA is TGTGCCAGCATAGGTGGCAGTCATAACAACTATGGCTACACCTTC.

V is TRBV7-2 and J is TRBJ1-1; tentative D call: TRBD1 (5 bases). The CDR3 is 14 amino acids. V was pared by 4 bases and J by 11 bases, with 20 bases between. Germline lookup yields CDR1 SGHTA and CDR2 FQGNSA. In nucleotides, the CDR3 is TGTGCCAGCAGCTCGGATAGGGGATGGTCCCTTGCTTTCTTT. This encodes CASSSDRGWSLAFF.

J is TRBJ1-2 and V is TRBV11-2, with 9 bases aligning to TRBD1. The J segment lost 8 bases and the V segment lost 0 bases, leaving 7 bases of the junction unmatched. In germline, CDR1 is SGHAT, CDR2 FQNNGV. This CDR3 is 15 amino acids long. The CDR3 DNA is TGTGCCAGCAGCTTAGATAGACAGGGGGTCGGCGGCTACACCTTC. Amino acid sequence: CASSLDRQGVGGYTF.

The genes are TRBV9 and TRBJ1-3; TRBD1 matches at 7 bases. Trimming took 0 bases from V and 2 from J; bases not matched to a gene: 5. CDR1 SGDLS and CDR2 YYNGEE come from the germline V gene. There are 16 residues in the CDR3. In nucleotides, the CDR3 is TGTGCCAGCAGCGTAGCTCCAGGGGGTACTGGAAACACCATATATTTT. This translates into CASSVAPGGTGNTIYF.

The chain links TRBV7-2 to TRBJ2-1; 8 bases are a match to TRBD1. V dropped 3 bases and J dropped 5; count of bases not matched to a gene: 12. The CDR3 loop spans 17 amino acids. The germline CDR1 and CDR2 sequences are SGHTA and FQGNSA. CDR3 in DNA: TGTGCCAGCAGCTTCCGCAGGGGGCAGGGGGCGAACAATGAGCAGTTCTTC. It encodes CASSFRRGQGANNEQFF.

This chain joins TRBV27 and TRBJ2-1, with D perhaps matching TRBD1 or TRBD2 (5 bases each). CDR3 length: 14 amino acids. From germline, CDR1 is MNHEY and CDR2 SMNVEV (reference sequence). Trimming took off 0 bases at V and 10 bases at J, with 13 bases between the two ends. CDR3 sequence reads: CASSLSFRGGEQFF. The CDR3 DNA sequence: TGTGCCAGCAGTTTATCCTTTCGGGGCGGAGAGCAGTTCTTC.

The CDR3 protein is CASSRRTSGTYEQYF. The CDR3 coding sequence is TGTGCCAGCAGTCGGCGGACTAGCGGGACCTACGAGCAGTACTTC. The V and J genes are TRBV6-5 and TRBJ2-7; 12 bases map to TRBD2. Germline trimming cut 5 bases from V and 2 bases from J; bases unmatched to any gene: 4. CDR3 length equals 15 residues. Germline values: CDR1 MNHEY, CDR2 SVGAGI.

The V gene is TRBV5-1, the J gene TRBJ2-6; D may be TRBD1 (6 bases). CDR1 is SGHRS and CDR2 is YFSETQ in the germline V gene. Trimming took off 4 bases at V and 2 bases at J, with 16 bases between the two ends. CDR3 length: 17 amino acids. The CDR3 spells CASSPAPQGPGANVLTF. The CDR3 coding sequence is TGCGCCAGCAGCCCCGCCCCACAGGGACCTGGGGCCAACGTCCTGACTTTC.

V usage is TRBV14 and J usage is TRBJ1-1; 9 positions match TRBD1. Germline CDR1 and CDR2: SGHDN and FVKESK. V lost 2 bases, J lost 7 bases, and 8 bases stayed unmatched. The CDR3 runs 15 residues. CDR3 coding DNA: TGTGCCAGCAGCCAACTGGGGGTGACAGGGGGTGAAGCTTTCTTT. Translation gives CASSQLGVTGGEAFF.

This rearrangement joins TRBV18 to TRBJ1-2; a weak D match, TRBD1 (6 bases). Trimming pared 6 bases from V and 7 bases from J, leaving 18 bases between. This CDR3 is 14 amino acids long. The germline V gene encodes CDR1 KGHSH and CDR2 LQKENI. Here the CDR3 DNA reads TGTGCCAGCTCTCCCGACAGGCGCGGAGGTGGCTACACCTTC. Protein: CASSPDRRGGGYTF.

The chain links TRBV7-8 to TRBJ1-2; TRBD1 agrees at 9 bases. CDR1 is SGHVS, CDR2 FQNEAQ, per germline. The CDR3 length is 14 residues. V was clipped by 4 bases and J by 8 bases; unmatched bases: 8. DNA of the CDR3: TGTGCCAGCAGCTCCGGACAGGGGCGGCGGGGCTACACCTTC. This gives the protein CASSSGQGRRGYTF. Using reference TRBV7-8 and TRBJ1-2 for the parts outside the CDR3, the full variable domain is GAGVSQSPRYKVAKRGQDVALRCDPISGHVSLFWYQQALGQGPEFLTYFQNEAQLDKSGLPSDRFFAERPEGSVSTLKIQRTQQEDSAVYLCASSSGQGRRGYTFGSGTRLTVV.

A note on this clone: A far larger clone is off by one base, so a read error is likely. The rearrangement links TRBV6-5 to TRBJ1-6; 8 bases fit TRBD1. Germline V gene lookup returns CDR1 MNHEY and CDR2 SVGAGI. The CDR3 length is 14 residues. The CDR3, as DNA: TGTGCCCGCAGTTACTCAGGGGGCGATTCACCCCTCCACTTT. Translation gives CARSYSGGDSPLHF.

DNA of the CDR3: TGCGCCAGCAGCTTGGCCGGGGCACCCAATGAGCAGTTCTTC. This encodes CASSLAGAPNEQFF. The gene calls are TRBV5-1 and TRBJ2-1; tentatively, D is TRBD1 or TRBD2 (5 bases each). Trimming removed 0 bases at V and 6 bases at J, with 10 bases between. Germline V gene lookup returns CDR1 SGHRS and CDR2 YFSETQ. The CDR3 is 14 amino acids.

CDR3 residues: CASSLVATGGVGSGANVLTF. The CDR3 DNA reads TGCGCCAGCAGCTTGGTGGCGACAGGGGGTGTTGGCTCTGGGGCCAACGTCCTGACTTTC. The chain couples TRBV5-1 to TRBJ2-6; 9 nucleotides match TRBD1. The CDR3 loop spans 20 amino acids. Germline V CDR1 and CDR2: SGHRS, YFSETQ. J was trimmed by 0 bases and V by 0 bases; bases with no gene match: 10. Drawing the rest from reference TRBV5-1 and TRBJ2-6, the complete variable domain is KAGVTQTPRYLIKTRGQQVTLSCSPISGHRSVSWYQQTPGQGLQFLFEYFSETQRNKGNFPGRFSGRQFSNSRSEMNVSTLELGDSALYLCASSLVATGGVGSGANVLTFGAGSRLTVL.

The chain employs TRBV19 and TRBJ1-1; 9 positions match TRBD1. Germline CDR1 is LNHDA and CDR2 is SQIVND (reference sequence). This CDR3 comprises 14 residues. The V gene end was trimmed by 6 bases and the J gene end by 1 base; junction bases not matched to a gene: 3. CDR3 sequence (DNA): TGTGCCAGTAGCAAACAGGGGGCGAACACTGAAGCTTTCTTT. It is translated as CASSKQGANTEAFF. The variable domain in full, completed from reference TRBV19 and TRBJ1-1, reads DGGITQSPKYLFRKEGQNVTLSCEQNLNHDAMYWYRQDPGQGLRLIYYSQIVNDFQKGDIAEGYSVSREKKESFPLTVTSAQKNPTAFYLCASSKQGANTEAFFGQGTRLTVV.

The chain carries TRBV14 and TRBJ1-6; D gene ambiguous. V was clipped by 4 bases and J by 7 bases, with 8 bases between them. Germline V gene data show CDR1 as SGHDN and CDR2 as FVKESK. The CDR3 has 13 amino acids. In nucleotides, the CDR3 is TGTGCCAGCAGCCTAACAAGCAATTCACCCCTCCACTTT. Translation gives CASSLTSNSPLHF.

This sequence joins TRBV29-1 and TRBJ2-7, with D possibly matching TRBD1 (5 bases). V was shortened by 1 base and J by 6 bases, with 16 bases between the two germline ends. This CDR3 has 14 residues. CDR1 is SQVTM, CDR2 ANQGSEA, per germline. The CDR3 region has the DNA TGCAGCGTTGAAGCTCTGGGGCAGGGCAGCGAGCAGTACTTC. It translates to CSVEALGQGSEQYF.

The genes are TRBV7-3 and TRBJ2-7, with TRBD2 identical over 10 bases. CDR3 size: 14 residues. CDR1 SGHTA and CDR2 FQGTGA come from the germline V gene. V was clipped by 5 bases and J by 7 bases; unmatched bases: 8. CDR3 residues: CASSQLAGTGEQYF. The CDR3, as DNA: TGTGCCAGCAGCCAACTAGCGGGGACGGGGGAGCAGTACTTC.

V usage is TRBV6-4 and J usage is TRBJ2-7, with 7 bases that match TRBD1. V lost 7 bases and J lost 5; bases outside the gene matches: 14. This CDR3 region has 15 residues. Germline assignment: CDR1 MRHNA and CDR2 SNTAGT. The DNA of the CDR3 is TGTGCCAGCAACGACTCACAGGGGAGTTGCAACGAGCAGTACTTC. The encoded protein is CASNDSQGSCNEQYF.

The chain couples TRBV25-1 to TRBJ2-2, with TRBD1 identical over 7 bases. Germline V gene data show CDR1 as MGHDK and CDR2 as SYGVNS. Trimming at V came to 6 bases and at J to 3 bases, leaving 1 base not matched to a gene. The CDR3 extends over 13 amino acids. CDR3 DNA sequence: TGTGCCAGCAGGAGGGGGCACACCGGGGAGCTGTTTTTT. It codes for CASRRGHTGELFF.

This clone was seen a few times. V is TRBV5-6 and J is TRBJ2-5; 8 bases agree with TRBD2. Germline V lookup: CDR1 SGHDT, CDR2 YYEEEE. The CDR3 loop spans 15 amino acids. With 4 bases clipped from V and 3 bases from J, the junction kept 8 bases outside the gene matches. In nucleotides, the CDR3 is TGTGCCAGCAGCCTAGGGACTAGACGAGAAGAGACCCAGTACTTC. Amino acid sequence: CASSLGTRREETQYF.

This clone has just one count. J is TRBJ2-5 and V is TRBV5-4; 12 bases match TRBD1. The CDR3 loop spans 13 amino acids. Trimming cost V 9 bases and J 5 bases; bases outside gene matches: 5. Germline CDR1 and CDR2: SGHNT and YYREEE (reference sequence). The chain's CDR3 is CATGTGGVETQYF. The CDR3 DNA is TGTGCCACGGGGACAGGGGGCGTCGAGACCCAGTACTTC.

CDR3 coding DNA: TGTGCCAGCAGCGACCCCGAGCGAGGGAGTACTTACAATGAGCAGTTCTTC. This translates into CASSDPERGSTYNEQFF. This chain joins TRBV9 and TRBJ2-1; the D gene is possibly TRBD2 (5 bases). V was shortened by 3 bases and J by 4 bases, with 20 bases between the two germline ends. Germline V gene sequence: CDR1 SGDLS, CDR2 YYNGEE. The CDR3 totals 17 residues.

V usage is TRBV5-1 and J usage is TRBJ2-5; 10 bases fit TRBD1. The V gene's germline CDR1 is SGHRS and CDR2 YFSETQ. With V trimmed by 4 bases and J by 2 bases, 11 bases remained unmatched. The CDR3 length is 17 residues. The CDR3 nucleotides read TGCGCCAGCAGCAGCGGACAGGGGGGAAGGAGTCAAGAGACCCAGTACTTC. Amino acid sequence: CASSSGQGGRSQETQYF.

The J gene is TRBJ2-3, the V gene TRBV5-1, with 7 nucleotides matching TRBD2. With 0 bases clipped from V and 4 bases from J, the junction kept 5 bases outside the gene matches. The CDR3 covers 15 residues. CDR1 is SGHRS and CDR2 is YFSETQ in the germline V gene. The CDR3 nucleotides are TGCGCCAGCAGCTTGGTAGGACTAGGGCCAGATACGCAGTATTTT. Translation gives CASSLVGLGPDTQYF. Full variable domain (rest looked up from reference TRBV5-1 and TRBJ2-3): KAGVTQTPRYLIKTRGQQVTLSCSPISGHRSVSWYQQTPGQGLQFLFEYFSETQRNKGNFPGRFSGRQFSNSRSEMNVSTLELGDSALYLCASSLVGLGPDTQYFGPGTRLTVL.

The sample holds a few counts of this clone. The V and J genes are TRBV10-3 and TRBJ1-4; perhaps TRBD1 as D (5 bases). Germline V gene data show CDR1 as ENHRY and CDR2 as SYGVKD. The CDR3 loop spans 17 amino acids. Trimming removed 4 bases from V and 0 bases from J, with 15 bases in between. The DNA of the CDR3 is TGTGCCATCAGTGGGGGCGAGGTGGGGGCAACTAATGAAAAACTGTTTTTT. It translates to CAISGGEVGATNEKLFF.

Only one count was recorded for this clone. This chain joins TRBV5-4 and TRBJ2-5; 7 bases match TRBD2. Germline-derived CDR1 and CDR2 are SGHNT and YYREEE (reference sequence). This CDR3 has 13 residues. J gave up 5 bases and V 1 base, and 2 bases lay outside the gene matches. The CDR3 bases are TGTGCCAGCAGCTTGAGCGGGGCCGAGACCCAGTACTTC. Translated: CASSLSGAETQYF.

The rearrangement links TRBV5-4 to TRBJ2-3, with 10 positions matching TRBD2. The CDR3 spans 16 residues. V shed 7 bases and J 4 bases; nucleotides not matched to a gene: 12. Germline V gives CDR1 SGHNT, CDR2 YYREEE (reference sequence). CDR3 region: CASHPPQRGGSDTQYF. The CDR3 DNA sequence: TGTGCCAGCCATCCCCCTCAGCGGGGGGGCTCAGATACGCAGTATTTT.

The rearrangement uses TRBV9 and TRBJ1-1; 9 bases are shared with TRBD1. Unmatched junction bases numbered 2, after V lost 4 bases and J lost 1 base. CDR3 size: 14 residues. Germline-derived CDR1 and CDR2 are SGDLS and YYNGEE. Here the CDR3 DNA reads TGTGCCAGCAGCCCGGGACAGGGGAACACTGAAGCTTTCTTT. Its protein product is CASSPGQGNTEAFF.